The clone carrying this T cell receptor (beta chain) was observed a handful of times. As yet, its antigen is unknown. Constant-region reverse primers amplified full-length variable regions, followed by semi-nested Nested Universal Primer A PCR. In TCRdb, the 5' RACE reads were re-called with MiXCR into one record per CDR3 protein. The data show around 37,000 distinct CDR3 sequences, about 29% seen once. Germline V gene data show CDR1 as DFQATT and CDR2 as SNEGSKA (reference sequence). V dropped 0 bases and J dropped 0 bases, with 12 bases sitting between them. The CDR3 loop spans 16 amino acids. General study findings and limits: The TCR gene usage of tumor memory CD4+ T cells clustered together with blood and lymph node memory CD4+ cells and with lymph node naive CD4+ cells. Tumor Treg TCRs overlapped most with tumor naive CD4+ cells. The larger cohort examined one V-J beta rearrangement, not whole repertoires.

The material sequenced was memory CD4+ T cells sorted from a lymph node. This sample's subset: memory CD4+ T cells, CD4+CD45RO+CD25-. The chain recombines TRBV20-1 with TRBJ2-1; the D is unclear. This TCR was sampled from a female donor with breast cancer. Here the CDR3 DNA reads TGCAGTGCTAGAGATGGGAAGTTGAGCTCCTACAATGAGCAGTTCTTC. This gives the protein CSARDGKLSSYNEQFF.